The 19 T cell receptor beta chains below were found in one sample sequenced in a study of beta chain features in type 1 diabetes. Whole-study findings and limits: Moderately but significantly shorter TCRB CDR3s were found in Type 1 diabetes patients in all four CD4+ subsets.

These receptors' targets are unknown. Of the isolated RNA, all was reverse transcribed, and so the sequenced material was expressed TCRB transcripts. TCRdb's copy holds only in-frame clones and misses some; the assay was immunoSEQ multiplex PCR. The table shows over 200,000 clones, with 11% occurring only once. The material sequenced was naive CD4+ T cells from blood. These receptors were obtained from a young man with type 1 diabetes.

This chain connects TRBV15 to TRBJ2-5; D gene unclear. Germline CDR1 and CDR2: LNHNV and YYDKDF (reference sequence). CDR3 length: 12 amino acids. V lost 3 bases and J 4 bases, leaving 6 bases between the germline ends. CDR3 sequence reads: CATSRWRETQYF. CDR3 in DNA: TGTGCCACCAGCAGGTGGAGAGAGACCCAGTACTTC. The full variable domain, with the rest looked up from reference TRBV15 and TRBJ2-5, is DAMVIQNPRYQVTQFGKPVTLSCSQTLNHNVMYWYQQKSSQAPKLLFHYYDKDFNNEADTPDNFQSRRPNTSFCFLDIRSPGLGDTAMYLCATSRWRETQYFGPGTRLLVL.

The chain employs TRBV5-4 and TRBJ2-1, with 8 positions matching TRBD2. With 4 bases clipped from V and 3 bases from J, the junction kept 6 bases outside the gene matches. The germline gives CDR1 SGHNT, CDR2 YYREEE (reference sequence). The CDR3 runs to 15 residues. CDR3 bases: TGTGCCAGCAGCCGTCCGGGACTAGACTACAATGAGCAGTTCTTC. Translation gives CASSRPGLDYNEQFF.

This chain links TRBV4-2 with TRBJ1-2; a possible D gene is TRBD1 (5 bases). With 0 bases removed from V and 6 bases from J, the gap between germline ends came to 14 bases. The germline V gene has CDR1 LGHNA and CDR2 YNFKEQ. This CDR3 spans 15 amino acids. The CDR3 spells CASSQDQRGSDGYTF. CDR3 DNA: TGTGCCAGCAGCCAAGATCAAAGGGGAAGTGATGGCTACACCTTC.

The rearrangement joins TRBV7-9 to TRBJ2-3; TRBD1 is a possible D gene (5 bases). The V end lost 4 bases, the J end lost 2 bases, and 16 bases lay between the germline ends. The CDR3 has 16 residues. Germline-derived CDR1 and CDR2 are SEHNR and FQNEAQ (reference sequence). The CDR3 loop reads CASSSYIGVSTDTQYF. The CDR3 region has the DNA TGTGCCAGCAGCTCGTACATAGGGGTTTCCACAGATACGCAGTATTTT.

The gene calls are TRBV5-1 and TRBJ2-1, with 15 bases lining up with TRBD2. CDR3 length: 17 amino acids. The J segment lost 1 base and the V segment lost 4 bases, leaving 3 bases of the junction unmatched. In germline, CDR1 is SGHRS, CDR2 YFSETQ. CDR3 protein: CASSPGLAGGSYNEQFF. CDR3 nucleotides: TGCGCCAGCAGCCCTGGACTAGCGGGGGGGTCCTACAATGAGCAGTTCTTC.

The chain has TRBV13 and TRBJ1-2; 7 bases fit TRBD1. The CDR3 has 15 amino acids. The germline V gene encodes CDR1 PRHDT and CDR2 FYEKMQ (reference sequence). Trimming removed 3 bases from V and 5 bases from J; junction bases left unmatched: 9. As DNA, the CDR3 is TGTGCCAGCAGCTTTAACAGGGGATTCGAGTATGGCTACACCTTC. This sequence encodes CASSFNRGFEYGYTF.

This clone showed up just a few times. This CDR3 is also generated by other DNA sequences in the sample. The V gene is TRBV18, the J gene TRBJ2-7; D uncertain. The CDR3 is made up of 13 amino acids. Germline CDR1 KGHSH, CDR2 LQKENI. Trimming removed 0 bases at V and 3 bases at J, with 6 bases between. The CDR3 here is CASSPPSGYEQYF. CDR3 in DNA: TGTGCCAGCTCACCACCTTCAGGCTACGAGCAGTACTTC.

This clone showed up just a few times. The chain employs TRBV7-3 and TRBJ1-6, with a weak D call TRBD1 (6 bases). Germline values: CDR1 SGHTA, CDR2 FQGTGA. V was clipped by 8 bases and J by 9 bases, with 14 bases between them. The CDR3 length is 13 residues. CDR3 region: CASSQQGRSPLHF. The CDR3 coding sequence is TGTGCCAGCTCCCAGCAGGGGCGTTCACCCCTCCACTTT. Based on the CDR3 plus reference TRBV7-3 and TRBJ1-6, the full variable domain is GAGVSQTPSNKVTEKGKYVELRCDPISGHTALYWYRQSLGQGPEFLIYFQGTGAADDSGLPNDRFFAVRPEGSVSTLKIQRTERGDSAVYLCASSQQGRSPLHFGNGTRLTVT.

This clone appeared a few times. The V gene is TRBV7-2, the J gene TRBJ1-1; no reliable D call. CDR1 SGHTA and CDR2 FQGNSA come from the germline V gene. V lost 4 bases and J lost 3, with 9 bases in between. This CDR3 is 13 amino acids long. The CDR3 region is CASSSSPDTEAFF. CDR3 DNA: TGTGCCAGCAGCTCCTCTCCTGACACTGAAGCTTTCTTT. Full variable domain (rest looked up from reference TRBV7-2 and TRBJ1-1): GAGVSQSPSNKVTEKGKDVELRCDPISGHTALYWYRQSLGQGLEFLIYFQGNSAPDKSGLPSDRFSAERTGGSVSTLTIQRTQQEDSAVYLCASSSSPDTEAFFGQGTRLTVV.

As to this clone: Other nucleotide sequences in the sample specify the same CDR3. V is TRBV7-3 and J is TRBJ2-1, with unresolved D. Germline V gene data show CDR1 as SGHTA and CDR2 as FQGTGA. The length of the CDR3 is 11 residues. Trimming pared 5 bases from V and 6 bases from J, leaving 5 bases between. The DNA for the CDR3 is TGTGCCAGCAGCCCGGGCAATGAGCAGTTCTTC. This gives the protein CASSPGNEQFF.

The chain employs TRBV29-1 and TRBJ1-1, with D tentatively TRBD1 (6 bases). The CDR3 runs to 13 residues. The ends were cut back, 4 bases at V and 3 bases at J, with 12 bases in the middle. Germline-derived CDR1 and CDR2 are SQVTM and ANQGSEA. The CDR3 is CSVVTQGDTEAFF. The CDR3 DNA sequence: TGCAGCGTTGTAACACAGGGTGACACTGAAGCTTTCTTT.

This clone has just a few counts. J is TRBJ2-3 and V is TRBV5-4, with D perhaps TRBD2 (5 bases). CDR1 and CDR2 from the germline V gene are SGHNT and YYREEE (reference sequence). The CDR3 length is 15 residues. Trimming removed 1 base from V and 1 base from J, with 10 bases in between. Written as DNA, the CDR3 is TGTGCCAGCAGCTTGAACGGGGTAGGCACAGATACGCAGTATTTT. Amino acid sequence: CASSLNGVGTDTQYF.

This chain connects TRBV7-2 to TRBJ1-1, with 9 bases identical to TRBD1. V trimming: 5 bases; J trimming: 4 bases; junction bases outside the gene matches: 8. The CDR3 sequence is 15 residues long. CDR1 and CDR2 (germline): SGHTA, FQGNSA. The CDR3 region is CASSLQGARGTEAFF. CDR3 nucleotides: TGTGCCAGCAGCCTACAGGGGGCGCGGGGCACTGAAGCTTTCTTT.

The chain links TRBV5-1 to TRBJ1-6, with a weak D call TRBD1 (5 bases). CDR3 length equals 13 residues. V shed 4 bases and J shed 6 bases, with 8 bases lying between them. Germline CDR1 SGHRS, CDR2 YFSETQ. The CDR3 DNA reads TGCGCCAGCAGCCCTCAGGGTAATTCACCCCTCCACTTT. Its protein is CASSPQGNSPLHF.

CDR3 in DNA: TGTGCCAGCAGCGTAAACCTAAACACCGGGGAGCTGTTTTTT. Translated: CASSVNLNTGELFF. This chain links TRBV9 with TRBJ2-2; the D is unclear. The germline V gene has CDR1 SGDLS and CDR2 YYNGEE. CDR3 length: 14 residues. V shed 1 base and J shed 2 bases, with 6 bases lying between them.

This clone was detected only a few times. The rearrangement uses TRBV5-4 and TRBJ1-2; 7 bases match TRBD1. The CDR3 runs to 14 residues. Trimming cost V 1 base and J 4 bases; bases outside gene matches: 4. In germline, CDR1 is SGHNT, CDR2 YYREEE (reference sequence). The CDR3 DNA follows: TGTGCCAGCAGCTTGCTGAGACAGGGCTATGGCTACACCTTC. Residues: CASSLLRQGYGYTF.

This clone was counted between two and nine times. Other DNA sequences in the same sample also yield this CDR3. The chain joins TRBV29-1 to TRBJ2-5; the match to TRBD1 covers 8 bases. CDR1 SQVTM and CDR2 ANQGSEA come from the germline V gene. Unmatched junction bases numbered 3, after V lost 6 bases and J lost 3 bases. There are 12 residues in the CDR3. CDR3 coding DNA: TGCAGCGTCCTACAGGGGGAAGAGACCCAGTACTTC. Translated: CSVLQGEETQYF.

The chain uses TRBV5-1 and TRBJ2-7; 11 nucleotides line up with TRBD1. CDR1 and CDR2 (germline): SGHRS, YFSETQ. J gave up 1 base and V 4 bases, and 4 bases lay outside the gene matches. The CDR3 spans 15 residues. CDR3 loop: CASSIGTGGSYEQYF. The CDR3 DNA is TGCGCCAGCAGCATCGGGACAGGGGGGTCCTACGAGCAGTACTTC.

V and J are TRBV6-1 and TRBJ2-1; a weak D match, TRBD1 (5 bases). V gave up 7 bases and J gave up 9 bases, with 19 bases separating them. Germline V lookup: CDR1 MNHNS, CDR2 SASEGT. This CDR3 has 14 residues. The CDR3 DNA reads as TGTGCCAGCATCGAACCCAGGGTCGATGGTGAGCAGTTCTTC. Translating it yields CASIEPRVDGEQFF.